The clone carrying this TCR beta chain was counted ten times or more. The CDR3 consists of 16 residues. Trimming stripped 3 bases from V and 1 base from J, with 13 bases between. Germline CDR1 reads SGHRS; CDR2 reads YFSETQ. TCRdb reanalysed the RT-PCR reads using MiXCR and keeps one entry per CDR3 protein. Of about 680,000 distinct CDR3 sequences in the sample, 12% to 15% are singletons; the top ten hold 3.6%. The chain couples TRBV5-1 to TRBJ2-2; D is undetermined. This receptor was taken from a female donor in good health, serving as a healthy control. The sample taken for sequencing was memory CD4+ T cells from blood. CDR3 loop: CASSSNGLGNTGELFF. DNA for the CDR3: TGCGCCAGCAGCTCAAACGGGTTGGGGAACACCGGGGAGCTGTTTTTT.